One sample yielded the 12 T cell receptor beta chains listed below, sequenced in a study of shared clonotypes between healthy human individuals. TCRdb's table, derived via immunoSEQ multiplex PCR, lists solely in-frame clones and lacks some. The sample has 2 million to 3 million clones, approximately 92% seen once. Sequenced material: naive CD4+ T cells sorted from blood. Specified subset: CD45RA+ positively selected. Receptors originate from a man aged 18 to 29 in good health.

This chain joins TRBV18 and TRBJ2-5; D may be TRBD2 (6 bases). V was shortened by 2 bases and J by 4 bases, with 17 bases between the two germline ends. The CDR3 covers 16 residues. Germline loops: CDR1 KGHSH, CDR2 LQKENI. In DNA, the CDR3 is TGTGCCAGCTCACCAGATCGACGGGAGAGCGGAGAGACCCAGTACTTC. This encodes CASSPDRRESGETQYF.

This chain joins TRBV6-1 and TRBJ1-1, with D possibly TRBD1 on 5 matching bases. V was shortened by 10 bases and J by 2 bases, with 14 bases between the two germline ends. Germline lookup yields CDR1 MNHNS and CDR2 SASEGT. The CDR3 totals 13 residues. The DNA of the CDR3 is TGTGCCACAAATTTAGGGGCCAACACTGAAGCTTTCTTT. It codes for CATNLGANTEAFF.

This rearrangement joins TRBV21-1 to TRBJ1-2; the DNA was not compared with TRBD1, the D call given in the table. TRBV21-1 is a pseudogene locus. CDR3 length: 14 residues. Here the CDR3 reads CASSRTGSDYGYTF. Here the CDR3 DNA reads TGTGCCAGCAGCCGGACAGGTTCTGACTATGGCTACACCTTC.

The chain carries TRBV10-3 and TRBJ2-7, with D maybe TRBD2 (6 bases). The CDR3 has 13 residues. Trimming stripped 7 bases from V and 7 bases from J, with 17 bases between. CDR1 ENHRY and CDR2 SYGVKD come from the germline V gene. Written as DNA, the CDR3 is TGTGCCATCACTCAGACGGGGGAAGGTGAGCAGTACTTC. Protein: CAITQTGEGEQYF.

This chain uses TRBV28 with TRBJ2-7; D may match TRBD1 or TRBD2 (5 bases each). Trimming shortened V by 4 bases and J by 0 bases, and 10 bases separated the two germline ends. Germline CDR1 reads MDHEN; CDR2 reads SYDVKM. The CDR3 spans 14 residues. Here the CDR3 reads CASSSAGSSYEQYF. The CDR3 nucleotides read TGTGCCAGCAGTTCTGCAGGGAGCTCCTACGAGCAGTACTTC.

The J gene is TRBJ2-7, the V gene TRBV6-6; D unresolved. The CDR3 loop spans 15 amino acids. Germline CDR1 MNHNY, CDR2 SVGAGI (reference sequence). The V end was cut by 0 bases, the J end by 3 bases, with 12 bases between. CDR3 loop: CASSYSKAQLYEQYF. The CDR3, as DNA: TGTGCCAGCAGTTACTCGAAGGCACAGCTCTACGAGCAGTACTTC.

The CDR3 region has the DNA TGCGCCAGCAGCTTCGGACAGGGGATGGGCTACACCTTC. Its protein product is CASSFGQGMGYTF. The chain couples TRBV5-1 to TRBJ1-2; TRBD1 aligns across 9 bases. Germline CDR1 reads SGHRS; CDR2 reads YFSETQ. The CDR3 totals 13 residues. With V trimmed by 2 bases and J by 8 bases, 4 bases remained unmatched.

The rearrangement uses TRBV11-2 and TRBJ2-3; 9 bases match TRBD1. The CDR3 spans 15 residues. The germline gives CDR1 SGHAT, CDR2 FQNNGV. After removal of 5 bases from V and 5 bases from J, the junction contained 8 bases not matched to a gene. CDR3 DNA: TGTGCCAGCAGCGTCGGGACAGGGAAGGGAGATACGCAGTATTTT. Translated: CASSVGTGKGDTQYF.

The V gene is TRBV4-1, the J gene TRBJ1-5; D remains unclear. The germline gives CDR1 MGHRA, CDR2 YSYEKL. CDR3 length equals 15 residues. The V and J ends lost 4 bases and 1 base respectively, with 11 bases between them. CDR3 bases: TGCGCCAGCAGCCCGGGGTATACGAGCAATCAGCCCCAGCATTTT. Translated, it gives CASSPGYTSNQPQHF.

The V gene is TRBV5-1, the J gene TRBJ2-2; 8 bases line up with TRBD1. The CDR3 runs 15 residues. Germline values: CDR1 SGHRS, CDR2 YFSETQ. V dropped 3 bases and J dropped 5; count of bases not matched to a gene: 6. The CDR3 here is CASSWQGAETGELFF. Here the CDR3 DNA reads TGCGCCAGCAGCTGGCAGGGGGCGGAAACCGGGGAGCTGTTTTTT.

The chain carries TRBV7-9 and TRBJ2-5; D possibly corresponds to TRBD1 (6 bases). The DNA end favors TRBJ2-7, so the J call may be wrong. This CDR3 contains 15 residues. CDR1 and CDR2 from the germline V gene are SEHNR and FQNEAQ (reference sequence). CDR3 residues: CASSLTDSSAYEQYF. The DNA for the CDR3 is TGTGCCAGCAGCTTAACGGACAGCTCTGCCTACGAGCAGTACTTC.

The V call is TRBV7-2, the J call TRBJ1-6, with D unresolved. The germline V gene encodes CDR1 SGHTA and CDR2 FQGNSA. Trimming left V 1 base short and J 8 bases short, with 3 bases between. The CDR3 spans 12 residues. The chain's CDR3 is CASSLEYSPLHF. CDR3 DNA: TGTGCCAGCAGCTTAGAATATTCACCCCTCCACTTT.